What follows describes a single T cell receptor (beta chain). The antigen this receptor binds is unknown. It has no much larger one-base neighbor in the sample; base qualities were not kept. The data stem from a study of T cell repertoires in ileal Crohn's disease (dated by TCRdb to about 2019). Turning to the overall study: At the time of surgery, around a third of patients were active smokers, and the median duration of disease was around eight years. Every patient underwent surgery because of a complication, which was stricturing disease in about 60% and penetrating disease in around 39%. Roughly half of the patients were given postoperative therapy, with more than 15 on anti-TNF agents and about a dozen on thiopurines. The TCR repertoire was analysed in some 53 patients with Crohn's disease drawn from a prospective multicentre cohort. The study was conducted in parallel with a multicentre cohort that was designed to identify predictors of early endoscopic recurrence following ileocolonic resection. A Rutgeerts score higher than i0 was the definition used for endoscopic postoperative recurrence. The study sequenced 150 to 200 mucosal samples from a few dozen patients, taken at several locations on the surgical specimen and at postoperative endoscopy. What the research found in general, with its limitations: Compared with non-smokers, patients who were active smokers at surgery showed a significantly higher proportion of clonal expansions (approximately 26% vs 20%, p=0.02). Compared with CD4 T cells, sorted CD8 T cells held more high-frequency clones, which suggests that the mucosal expansions were mostly CD8. Higher high-frequency clone percentages at surgery were associated with endoscopic recurrence; all patients with clonality above 26.8% (18/57) had recurrence. Only a subgroup of patients, of unstated size, had their mucosal CD4 and CD8 T cells sorted and sequenced.

From a lookup of the germline V gene, CDR1 and CDR2 are SGHRS and YFSETQ. From its cysteine to its phenylalanine, the CDR3 spans 15 amino acids. Only CDR3 DNA remains: 45 bases, in frame from the first base. V drops 2 bases and J drops 5 bases, leaving 14 bases in between. Adults with ileal or ileocolonic Crohn's disease for whom ileocolonic resection was indicated were considered eligible. Whole ileal mucosal biopsies were stored frozen at -80°C before DNA extraction. Genomic DNA was extracted from frozen whole biopsies using a TRizol-based method and was quantified with a NanoDrop 2000 spectrophotometer. For commercial TCRB immunosequencing, roughly 0.5 micrograms of biopsy DNA were submitted for each sample. A two-step, amplification bias-controlled multiplex PCR was used by Adaptive Biotechnology to amplify CDR3 regions from genomic DNA. In the first PCR, primers covered every V and J gene segment, and in the second PCR, barcodes and Illumina adapters were added. CDR3 libraries were sequenced on an Illumina instrument. The published analysis was carried out like this. Vendor-provided pipelines were combined with custom analysis of raw data in R/Bioconductor under R version 3.3.0. Clonality, ranging from 0 to 1, was calculated as the inverse of the normalised Shannon entropy of all productive clones. The repertoire share taken up by the top 100 clones defined high-frequency clones, and only clones that passed a 95% confidence test were kept. Repertoire diversity was measured with the Simpson index, and overlap between samples was measured with the Morisita-Horn index. What TCRdb holds here is the immuneACCESS table cut down to in-frame rearrangements. Part of the clones is not present; checked against another copy, under half of the missing clones reflect an unresolved V gene, and the others are unexplained. V and J calls and clone size are copied from that table; D and trimming were computed from the DNA. The sample profile shows more than 4,000 clones; less than 80% of them were found once. The ten largest clones take up 16% of the sample.

The receptor comes from an adult with Crohn's disease. The chain is encoded by TRBV5-1 joined to TRBJ1-5; the best D guess is TRBD1, with 5 bases matching. Source material: ileal tissue. The CDR3 amino acid sequence is: CASSLMGLSHQPQHF. In nucleotide form, the sequence is TGCGCCAGCAGCTTAATGGGGCTTTCTCATCAGCCCCAGCATTTT.